The entry that follows covers one T cell receptor (beta chain) sequence. The data derive from a study of blood T cell repertoires in COVID-19. Turning to the study itself: T cells, B-cell-depleted T cells, or PBMCs provided the cDNA or gDNA that served as material.

V gave up 0 bases and J gave up 4 bases, with 3 bases separating them. Germline values: CDR1 GTSNPN, CDR2 SVGIG (reference sequence). The CDR3 length is 11 residues. Here immunoSEQ multiplex PCR was the method, and the copy in TCRdb shows in-frame clones only, minus some. The sample consists of about 27,000 clones, approximately 88% of them appearing once. This receptor was obtained from a woman aged 45 to 65 with active COVID-19. The sample comprised peripheral blood. The V call is TRBV30, the J call TRBJ2-5; the D is unclear. CDR3 coding DNA: TGTGCCTGGAGTGTACTAGAGACCCAGTACTTC. Its translation: CAWSVLETQYF.